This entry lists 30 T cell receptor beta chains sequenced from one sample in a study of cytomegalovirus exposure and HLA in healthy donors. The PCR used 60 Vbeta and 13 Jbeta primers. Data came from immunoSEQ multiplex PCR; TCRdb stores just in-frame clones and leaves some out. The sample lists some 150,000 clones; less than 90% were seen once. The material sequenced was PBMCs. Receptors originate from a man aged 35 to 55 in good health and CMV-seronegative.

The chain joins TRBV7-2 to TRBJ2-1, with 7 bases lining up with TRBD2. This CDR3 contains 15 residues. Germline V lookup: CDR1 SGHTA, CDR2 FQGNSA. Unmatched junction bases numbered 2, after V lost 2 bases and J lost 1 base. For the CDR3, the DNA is TGTGCCAGCAGCTTACAGGGAGGGTCCTACAATGAGCAGTTCTTC. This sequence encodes CASSLQGGSYNEQFF. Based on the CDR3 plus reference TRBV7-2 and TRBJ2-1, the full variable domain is GAGVSQSPSNKVTEKGKDVELRCDPISGHTALYWYRQSLGQGLEFLIYFQGNSAPDKSGLPSDRFSAERTGGSVSTLTIQRTQQEDSAVYLCASSLQGGSYNEQFFGPGTRLTVL.

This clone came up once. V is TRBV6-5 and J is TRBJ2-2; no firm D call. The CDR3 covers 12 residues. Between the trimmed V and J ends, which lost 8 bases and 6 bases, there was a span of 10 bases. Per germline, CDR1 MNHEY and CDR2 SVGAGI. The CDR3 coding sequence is TGTGCCAGCTCGGTGGTGGCCGGGGAGCTGTTTTTT. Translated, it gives CASSVVAGELFF.

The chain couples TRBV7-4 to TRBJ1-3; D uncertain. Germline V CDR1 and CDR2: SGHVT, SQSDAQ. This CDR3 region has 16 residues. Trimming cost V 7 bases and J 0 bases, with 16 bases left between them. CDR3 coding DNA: TGTGCCAGCACCGGGAGGGAGACCCCCTCTGGAAACACCATATATTTT. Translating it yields CASTGRETPSGNTIYF.

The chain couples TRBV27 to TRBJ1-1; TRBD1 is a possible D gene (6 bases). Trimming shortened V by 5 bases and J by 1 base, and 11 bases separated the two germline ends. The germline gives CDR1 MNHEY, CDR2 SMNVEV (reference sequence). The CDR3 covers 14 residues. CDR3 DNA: TGTGCCAGCAGTCGCCTACAGGGGAACACTGAAGCTTTCTTT. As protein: CASSRLQGNTEAFF.

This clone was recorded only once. The CDR3: CASSGETGTNEKLFF. The CDR3, as DNA: TGTGCCAGCAGCGGAGAGACAGGGACTAATGAAAAACTGTTTTTT. The chain is built from TRBV5-4 and TRBJ1-4; TRBD1 matches at 7 bases. The CDR3 is 15 amino acids. In germline, CDR1 is SGHNT, CDR2 YYREEE (reference sequence). The V gene end was trimmed by 4 bases and the J gene end by 2 bases; junction bases not matched to a gene: 5.

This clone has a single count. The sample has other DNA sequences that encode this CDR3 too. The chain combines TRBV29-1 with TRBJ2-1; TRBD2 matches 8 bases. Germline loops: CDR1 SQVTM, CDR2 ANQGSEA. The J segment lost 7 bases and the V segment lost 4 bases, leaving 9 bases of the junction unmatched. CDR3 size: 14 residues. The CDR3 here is CSVATSGSINEQFF. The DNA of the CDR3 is TGCAGCGTTGCTACGAGCGGGAGTATTAATGAGCAGTTCTTC.

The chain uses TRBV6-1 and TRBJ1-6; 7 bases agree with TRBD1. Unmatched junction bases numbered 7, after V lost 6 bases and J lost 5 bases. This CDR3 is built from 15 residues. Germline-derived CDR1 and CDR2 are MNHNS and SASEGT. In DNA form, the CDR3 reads TGTGCCAGCAGCGCCGGGACAGCCGATAATTCACCCCTCCACTTT. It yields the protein CASSAGTADNSPLHF.

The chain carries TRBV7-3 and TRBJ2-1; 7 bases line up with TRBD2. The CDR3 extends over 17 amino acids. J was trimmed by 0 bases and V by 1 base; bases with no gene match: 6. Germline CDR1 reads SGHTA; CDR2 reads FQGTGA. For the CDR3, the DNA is TGTGCCAGCAGCTTAAACGCCGGGGGGAGCTCCTACAATGAGCAGTTCTTC. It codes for CASSLNAGGSSYNEQFF.

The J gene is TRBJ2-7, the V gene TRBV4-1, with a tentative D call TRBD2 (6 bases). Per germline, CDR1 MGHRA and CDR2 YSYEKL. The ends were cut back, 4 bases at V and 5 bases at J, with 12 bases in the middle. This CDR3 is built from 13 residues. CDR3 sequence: CASSPSTRNEQYF. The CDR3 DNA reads TGCGCCAGCAGCCCCTCGACTAGAAACGAGCAGTACTTC.

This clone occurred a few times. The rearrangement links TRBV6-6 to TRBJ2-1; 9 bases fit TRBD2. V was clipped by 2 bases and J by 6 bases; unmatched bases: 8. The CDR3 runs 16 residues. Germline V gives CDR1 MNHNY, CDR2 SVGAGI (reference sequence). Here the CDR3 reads CASSYPPGLAGNEQFF. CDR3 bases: TGTGCCAGCAGTTACCCTCCGGGACTAGCAGGCAATGAGCAGTTCTTC.

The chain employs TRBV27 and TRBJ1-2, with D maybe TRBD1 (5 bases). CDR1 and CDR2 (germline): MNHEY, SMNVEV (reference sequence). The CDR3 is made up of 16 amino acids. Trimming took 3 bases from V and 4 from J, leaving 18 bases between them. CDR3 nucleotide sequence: TGTGCCAGCAGTTTGGGCCGCGGGGGGTCGGGCTATGGCTACACCTTC. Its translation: CASSLGRGGSGYGYTF.

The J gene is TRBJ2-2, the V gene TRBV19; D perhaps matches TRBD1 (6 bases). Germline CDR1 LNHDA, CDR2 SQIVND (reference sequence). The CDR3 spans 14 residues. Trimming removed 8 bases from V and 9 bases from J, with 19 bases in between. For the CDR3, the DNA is TGTGCCAGTGCCTGGGGGACAACTGGTCGGGAGCTGTTTTTT. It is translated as CASAWGTTGRELFF.

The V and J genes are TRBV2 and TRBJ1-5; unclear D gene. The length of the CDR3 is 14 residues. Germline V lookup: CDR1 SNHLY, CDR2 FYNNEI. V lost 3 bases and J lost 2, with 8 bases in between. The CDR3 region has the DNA TGTGCCAGCAGTGAGAGGTTAGGCAATCAGCCCCAGCATTTT. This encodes CASSERLGNQPQHF.

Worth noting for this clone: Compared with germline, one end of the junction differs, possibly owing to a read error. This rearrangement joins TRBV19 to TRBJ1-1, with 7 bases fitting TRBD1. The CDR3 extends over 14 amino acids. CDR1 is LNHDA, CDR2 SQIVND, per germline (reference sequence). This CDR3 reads CASSIPRGWEDASF. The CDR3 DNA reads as TGTGCCAGTAGTATCCCCAGGGGGTGGGAGGACGCTTCGTTT.

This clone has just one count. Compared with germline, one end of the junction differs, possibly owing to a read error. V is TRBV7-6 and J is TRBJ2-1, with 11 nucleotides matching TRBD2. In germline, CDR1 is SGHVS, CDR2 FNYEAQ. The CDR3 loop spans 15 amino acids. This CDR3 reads CVSSLVAGGQNEQFF. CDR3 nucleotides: TGTGTCAGCAGCTTAGTAGCGGGAGGGCAGAATGAGCAGTTCTTC.

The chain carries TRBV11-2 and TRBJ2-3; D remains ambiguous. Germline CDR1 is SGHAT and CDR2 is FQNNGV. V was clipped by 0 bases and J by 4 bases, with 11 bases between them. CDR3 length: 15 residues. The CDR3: CASSLDRLVPDTQYF. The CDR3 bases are TGTGCCAGCAGCTTAGATCGGCTAGTTCCAGATACGCAGTATTTT.

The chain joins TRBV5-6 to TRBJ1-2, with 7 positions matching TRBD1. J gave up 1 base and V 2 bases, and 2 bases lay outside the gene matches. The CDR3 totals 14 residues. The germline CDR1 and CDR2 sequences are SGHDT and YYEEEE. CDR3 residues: CASSFRDSNYGYTF. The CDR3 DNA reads TGTGCCAGCAGCTTCCGGGACAGTAACTATGGCTACACCTTC.

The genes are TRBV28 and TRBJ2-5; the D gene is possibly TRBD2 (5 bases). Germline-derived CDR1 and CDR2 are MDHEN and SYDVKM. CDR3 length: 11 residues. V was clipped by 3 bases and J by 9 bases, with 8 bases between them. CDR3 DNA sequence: TGTGCCAGCAGTTTGGTGGAGGCCCAGTACTTC. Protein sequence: CASSLVEAQYF.

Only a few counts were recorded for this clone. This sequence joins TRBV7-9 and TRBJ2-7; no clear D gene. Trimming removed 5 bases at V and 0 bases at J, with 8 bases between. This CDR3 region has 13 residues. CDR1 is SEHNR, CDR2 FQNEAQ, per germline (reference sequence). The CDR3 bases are TGTGCCAGCAGCACGGTAGACTCCTACGAGCAGTACTTC. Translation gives CASSTVDSYEQYF. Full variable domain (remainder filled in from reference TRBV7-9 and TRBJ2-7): DTGVSQNPRHKITKRGQNVTFRCDPISEHNRLYWYRQTLGQGPEFLTYFQNEAQLEKSRLLSDRFSAERPKGSFSTLEIQRTEQGDSAMYLCASSTVDSYEQYFGPGTRLTVT.

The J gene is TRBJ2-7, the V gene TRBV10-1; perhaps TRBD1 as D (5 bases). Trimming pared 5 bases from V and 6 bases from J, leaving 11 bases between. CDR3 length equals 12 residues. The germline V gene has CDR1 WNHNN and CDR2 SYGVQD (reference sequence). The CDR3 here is CASSRSGPEQYF. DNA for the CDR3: TGCGCCAGCAGTAGATCAGGGCCCGAGCAGTACTTC.

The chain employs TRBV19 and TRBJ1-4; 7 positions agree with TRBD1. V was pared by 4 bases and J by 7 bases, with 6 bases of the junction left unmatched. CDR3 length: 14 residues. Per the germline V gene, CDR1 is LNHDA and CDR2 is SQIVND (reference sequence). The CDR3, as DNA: TGTGCCAGTAGTAACAGACAGGGTTTTGAAAAACTGTTTTTT. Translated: CASSNRQGFEKLFF.

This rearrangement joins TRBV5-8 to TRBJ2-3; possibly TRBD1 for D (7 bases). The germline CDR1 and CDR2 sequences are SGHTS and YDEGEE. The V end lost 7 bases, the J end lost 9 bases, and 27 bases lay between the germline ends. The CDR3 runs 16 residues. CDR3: CASPFFTGDLAGTQYF. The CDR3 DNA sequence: TGTGCCAGCCCCTTCTTTACAGGGGATCTGGCGGGAACGCAGTATTTT. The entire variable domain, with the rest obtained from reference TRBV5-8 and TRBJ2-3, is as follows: EAGVTQSPTHLIKTRGQQATLRCSPISGHTSVYWYQQALGLGLQFLLWYDEGEERNRGNFPPRFSGRQFPNYSSELNVNALELEDSALYLCASPFFTGDLAGTQYFGPGTRLTVL.

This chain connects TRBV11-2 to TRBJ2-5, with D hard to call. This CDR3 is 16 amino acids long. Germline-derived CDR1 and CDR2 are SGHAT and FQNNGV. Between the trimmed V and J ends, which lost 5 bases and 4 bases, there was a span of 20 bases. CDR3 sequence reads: CASSPPVRPRGETQYF. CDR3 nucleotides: TGTGCCAGCAGCCCGCCGGTCCGCCCACGCGGAGAGACCCAGTACTTC.

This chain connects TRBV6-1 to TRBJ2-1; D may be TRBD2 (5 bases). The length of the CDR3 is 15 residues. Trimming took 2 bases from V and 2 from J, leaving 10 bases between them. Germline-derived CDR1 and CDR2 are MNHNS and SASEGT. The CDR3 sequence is CASSETGKTYNEQFF. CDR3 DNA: TGTGCCAGCAGTGAAACGGGAAAGACCTACAATGAGCAGTTCTTC.

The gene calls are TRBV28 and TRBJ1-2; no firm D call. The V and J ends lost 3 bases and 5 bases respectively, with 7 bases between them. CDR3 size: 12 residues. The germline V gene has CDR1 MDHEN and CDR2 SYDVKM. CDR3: CASSFRQYGYTF. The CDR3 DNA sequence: TGTGCCAGCAGTTTTCGCCAGTATGGCTACACCTTC.

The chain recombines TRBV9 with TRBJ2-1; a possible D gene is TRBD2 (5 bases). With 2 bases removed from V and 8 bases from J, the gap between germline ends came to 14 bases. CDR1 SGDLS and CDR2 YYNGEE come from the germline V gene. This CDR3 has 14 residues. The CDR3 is CASSVIGGVHEQFF. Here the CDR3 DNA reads TGTGCCAGCAGCGTTATCGGAGGAGTCCATGAGCAGTTCTTC.

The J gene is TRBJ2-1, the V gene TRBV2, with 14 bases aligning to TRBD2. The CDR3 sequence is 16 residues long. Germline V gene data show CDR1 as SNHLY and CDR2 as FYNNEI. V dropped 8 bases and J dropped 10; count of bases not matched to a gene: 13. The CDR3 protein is CASLGTSGRGMYEQFF. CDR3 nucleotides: TGTGCCAGCCTCGGGACTAGCGGGAGAGGAATGTACGAGCAGTTCTTC.

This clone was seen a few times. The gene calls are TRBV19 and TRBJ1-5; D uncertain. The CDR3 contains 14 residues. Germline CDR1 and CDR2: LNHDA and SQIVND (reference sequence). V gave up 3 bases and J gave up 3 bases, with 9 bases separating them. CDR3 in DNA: TGTGCCAGTAGTATGGGCGGGCACAATCAGCCCCAGCATTTT. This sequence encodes CASSMGGHNQPQHF. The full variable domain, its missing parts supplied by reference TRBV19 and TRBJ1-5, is DGGITQSPKYLFRKEGQNVTLSCEQNLNHDAMYWYRQDPGQGLRLIYYSQIVNDFQKGDIAEGYSVSREKKESFPLTVTSAQKNPTAFYLCASSMGGHNQPQHFGDGTRLSIL.

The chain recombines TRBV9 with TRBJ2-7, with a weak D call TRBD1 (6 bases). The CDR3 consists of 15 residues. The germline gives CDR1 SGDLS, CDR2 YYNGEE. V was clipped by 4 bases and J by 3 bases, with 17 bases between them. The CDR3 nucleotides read TGTGCCAGCAGCTTGCGTGGGGGCACATTCTACGAGCAGTACTTC. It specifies CASSLRGGTFYEQYF.

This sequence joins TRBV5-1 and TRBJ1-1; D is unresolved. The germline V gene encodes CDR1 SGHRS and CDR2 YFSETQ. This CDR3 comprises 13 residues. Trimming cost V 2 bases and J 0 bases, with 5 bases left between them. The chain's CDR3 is CASSFELNTEAFF. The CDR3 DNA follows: TGCGCCAGCAGCTTTGAGTTGAACACTGAAGCTTTCTTT.